These 21 T cell receptor beta chains were all obtained from the same sample, sequenced in a study of regulatory T cells in long-lasting Graves disease. Library construction for TCR beta used iRepertoire HTBI primers and Arm-PCR of CDR3 regions. TCRdb analysed the multiplex PCR reads with MiXCR anew, one entry per CDR3 protein. The repertoire holds about 220,000 distinct CDR3 sequences, with roughly 19% as singletons. Time point: newly diagnosed GD, antithyroid drugs for less than 3 months. The TCR library was made from RNA that had been extracted from PBMCs in TRIzol. Separately, the same data were catalogued under a study of T cells in Graves' hyperthyroidism and ophthalmopathy.

The sample in question was peripheral blood mononuclear cells (PBMCs), obtained at new diagnosis, from a patient treated with antithyroid drugs. The receptors here all came from a woman aged 30 to 39 with Graves disease.

This clonotype was detected many times. The chain joins TRBV18 to TRBJ1-1, with no clear D. Germline loops: CDR1 KGHSH, CDR2 LQKENI. Trimming took off 3 bases at V and 0 bases at J, with 11 bases between the two ends. This CDR3 is built from 15 residues. CDR3 sequence reads: CASSPTREMNTEAFF. CDR3 in DNA: TGTGCCAGCTCACCTACAAGAGAAATGAACACTGAAGCTTTCTTT.

The rearrangement joins TRBV6-2 or TRBV6-3 to TRBJ2-5; TRBD2 matches at 7 bases. The V segment lost 8 bases and the J segment 0 bases; nucleotides outside the gene matches: 15. Germline values: CDR1 MNHEY, CDR2 SVGEGT. This CDR3 is built from 17 residues. The CDR3, as DNA: TGTGCCAGCGGGGCGGGGGACGTCATCCCGTACCAAGAGACCCAGTACTTC. Its protein is CASGAGDVIPYQETQYF.

This clonotype was seen repeatedly, ten times or more. The chain carries TRBV7-9 and TRBJ2-3, with 11 bases identical to TRBD2. The CDR3 consists of 17 residues. Unmatched junction bases numbered 5, after V lost 1 base and J lost 2 bases. Per germline, CDR1 SEHNR and CDR2 FQNEAQ (reference sequence). In DNA form, the CDR3 reads TGTGCCAGCAGCTTAGTGCTAGCGGGAGGCACCACAGATACGCAGTATTTT. Protein: CASSLVLAGGTTDTQYF.

This clonotype was recorded many times. The V gene is TRBV6-1, the J gene TRBJ2-5; D may correspond to TRBD1 or TRBD2 (5 bases each). CDR1 and CDR2 (germline): MNHNS, SASEGT. CDR3 length: 12 amino acids. V lost 3 bases, J lost 5 bases, and 7 bases lay in between. DNA for the CDR3: TGTGCCAGCAGTGACGGGGCGGAGACCCAGTACTTC. This codes for CASSDGAETQYF.

The table lists this clonotype with many counts. The chain joins TRBV6-1 to TRBJ1-2; 11 bases fit TRBD1. CDR3 length equals 14 residues. Losses at the gene ends were 3 bases for V and 8 bases for J; bases not matched to a gene: 5. Looked up from germline, CDR1 is MNHNS and CDR2 is SASEGT. This CDR3 reads CASSDGQGARGYTF. CDR3 bases: TGTGCCAGCAGTGACGGACAGGGGGCGCGGGGCTACACCTTC.

In its sample, this clonotype was seen many times. The chain couples TRBV14 to TRBJ1-2; 9 nucleotides match TRBD1. This CDR3 is 15 amino acids long. Germline V gives CDR1 SGHDN, CDR2 FVKESK. V was clipped by 6 bases and J by 4 bases; unmatched bases: 9. As DNA, the CDR3 is TGTGCCAGCAGTCGGACAGGGGTTCCCTCCTATGGCTACACCTTC. This sequence encodes CASSRTGVPSYGYTF. The full variable domain, rest sourced from reference TRBV14 and TRBJ1-2, is EAGVTQFPSHSVIEKGQTVTLRCDPISGHDNLYWYRRVMGKEIKFLLHFVKESKQDESGMPNNRFLAERTGGTYSTLKVQPAELEDSGVYFCASSRTGVPSYGYTFGSGTRLTVV.

The sample holds many counts of this clonotype. The chain is built from TRBV29-1 and TRBJ2-2; maybe TRBD1 (6 bases). Germline CDR1 and CDR2: SQVTM and ANQGSEA. V was shortened by 6 bases and J by 7 bases, with 21 bases between the two germline ends. The CDR3 has 15 amino acids. As DNA, the CDR3 is TGCAGCGTCTCCCAGGCAGGGGTCGTCGGCGGGGAGCTGTTTTTT. Translation gives CSVSQAGVVGGELFF.

Remarks on this clonotype: A much bigger clone sits one base away, suggesting this may be a read error. The chain is built from TRBV7-3 and TRBJ1-5; TRBD1 matches at 7 bases. The length of the CDR3 is 14 residues. Germline CDR1 reads SGHTA; CDR2 reads FQGTGA. With 5 bases clipped from V and 6 bases from J, the junction kept 7 bases outside the gene matches. The CDR3 DNA reads TGTGCCAGCAGCGGGGGACAGTCCATTCAGCCCCAGCATTTT. Protein product: CASSGGQSIQPQHF.

In its sample, this clonotype was seen many times. The chain carries TRBV2 and TRBJ2-7; TRBD1 matches 10 bases. V gave up 4 bases and J gave up 6 bases; unmatched junction bases: 3. This CDR3 contains 13 residues. Per germline, CDR1 SNHLY and CDR2 FYNNEI. CDR3 amino acids: CASSGQGAGEQYF. CDR3 nucleotides: TGTGCCAGCAGTGGACAGGGGGCCGGCGAGCAGTACTTC.

Ten or more counts support this clonotype. The chain joins TRBV5-1 to TRBJ2-3; D gene uncertain. Germline V CDR1 and CDR2: SGHRS, YFSETQ. CDR3 size: 18 residues. Trimming shortened V by 4 bases and J by 0 bases, and 21 bases separated the two germline ends. CDR3 region: CASSLEASPRSSTDTQYF. CDR3 nucleotide sequence: TGCGCCAGCAGCCTCGAGGCGAGTCCGAGATCTAGCACAGATACGCAGTATTTT.

This clonotype has at least ten counts. This may come from a read error, since a much larger clone is one base off. The genes are TRBV25-1 and TRBJ2-1; 10 positions agree with TRBD1. Germline V gene lookup returns CDR1 MGHDK and CDR2 SYGVNS. Unmatched junction bases numbered 6, after V lost 3 bases and J lost 4 bases. The CDR3 is 16 amino acids. CDR3 bases: TGTGCCAGCAGTGATCCCGGGACAGGGGCTTACAATGAGCAGTTCTTC. Protein sequence: CASSDPGTGAYNEQFF.

The chain has TRBV12-3 or TRBV12-4 and TRBJ2-3; D not resolved. The J call is doubtful: the DNA matches TRBJ2-7 better. The CDR3 has 14 amino acids. The CDR3 sequence is CASSLFGRAYEQYF. The CDR3, as DNA: TGTGCCAGCAGTTTGTTTGGCAGAGCCTACGAGCAGTACTTC.

On this clonotype itself: One end of the junction is discordant with germline, which a read error may explain. This chain connects TRBV29-1 to TRBJ1-2; weak D call: TRBD1 (5 bases). The CDR3 is made up of 12 amino acids. Germline CDR1 reads SQVTM; CDR2 reads ANQGSEA. CDR3 in amino acids: CGVGTANYGYTF. In DNA form, the CDR3 reads TGTGGCGTGGGGACGGCCAACTATGGCTACACCTTC.

This clonotype was seen at least ten times. The rearrangement links TRBV20-1 to TRBJ2-5; 8 bases are a match to TRBD1. Germline CDR1 is DFQATT and CDR2 is SNEGSKA (reference sequence). V gave up 6 bases and J gave up 5 bases; unmatched junction bases: 17. CDR3 size: 16 residues. The CDR3 sequence: CSASPGGTGSRETQYF. The CDR3 region has the DNA TGCAGTGCCTCCCCAGGAGGGACAGGATCTAGGGAGACCCAGTACTTC.

This chain links TRBV18 with TRBJ1-5; no clear D gene. The V end was cut by 4 bases, the J end by 1 base, with 29 bases between. Germline loops: CDR1 KGHSH, CDR2 LQKENI. There are 21 residues in the CDR3. CDR3 sequence reads: CASSQYPAPAEILQSNQPQHF. The CDR3 DNA sequence: TGTGCCAGCTCACAATACCCGGCCCCAGCCGAAATCCTTCAGAGCAATCAGCCCCAGCATTTT.

The rearrangement joins TRBV2 to TRBJ2-2; D remains unclear. Germline loops: CDR1 SNHLY, CDR2 FYNNEI. This CDR3 is built from 12 residues. The germline V and J ends were trimmed by 7 bases and 6 bases, with 9 bases remaining between them. CDR3 sequence reads: CASKDIAGELFF. The CDR3 nucleotides read TGTGCCAGCAAGGATATAGCCGGGGAGCTGTTTTTT. The full variable domain, completed using reference TRBV2 and TRBJ2-2, is EPEVTQTPSHQVTQMGQEVILRCVPISNHLYFYWYRQILGQKVEFLVSFYNNEISEKSEIFDDQFSVERPDGSNFTLKIRSTKLEDSAMYFCASKDIAGELFFGEGSRLTVL.

This clonotype came up many times. The chain couples TRBV20-1 to TRBJ2-1; the D is unclear. V shed 0 bases and J shed 15 bases, with 15 bases lying between them. Per germline, CDR1 DFQATT and CDR2 SNEGSKA (reference sequence). The length of the CDR3 is 12 residues. CDR3 in amino acids: CSARDGLGMSFF. The CDR3 DNA reads as TGCAGTGCTAGAGACGGTTTGGGCATGTCGTTCTTC.

V is TRBV7-3 and J is TRBJ2-3; 13 bases are shared with TRBD2. The germline V gene encodes CDR1 SGHTA and CDR2 FQGTGA. V shed 5 bases, J shed 0 bases, and the junction held 8 bases outside the gene matches. There are 18 residues in the CDR3. CDR3 nucleotides: TGTGCCAGCAGCAACGGACTAGCGGGGGACGGAAGCACAGATACGCAGTATTTT. Its translation: CASSNGLAGDGSTDTQYF.

Of note for this clonotype: This could be a read error, since a much larger clone is one nucleotide away. The V and J genes are TRBV11-2 and TRBJ2-7, with TRBD2 matching over 11 bases. CDR3 length: 15 residues. In germline, CDR1 is SGHAT, CDR2 FQNNGV. Unmatched junction bases numbered 10, after V lost 4 bases and J lost 8 bases. This CDR3 is CASSSILAGVYKQYF. The CDR3 bases are TGTGCCAGCAGCTCGATACTAGCGGGAGTATACAAGCAGTACTTC.

This clonotype is a singleton in its sample. The chain combines TRBV12-3 or TRBV12-4 with TRBJ2-2; 7 bases map to TRBD1. The trim removed 6 bases at V and 5 bases at J, leaving 6 bases unmatched. The CDR3 has 14 residues. This CDR3 reads CASSRDSYTGELFF. The CDR3 nucleotides are TGTGCCAGCAGCCGGGACAGCTATACCGGGGAGCTGTTTTTT.

The chain links TRBV19 to TRBJ2-3, with a weak D call TRBD1 (5 bases). Trimming stripped 1 base from V and 4 bases from J, with 15 bases between. CDR1 and CDR2 (germline): LNHDA, SQIVND (reference sequence). This CDR3 is 16 amino acids long. CDR3 coding DNA: TGTGCCAGTAGTATAGGCGGCAGGGTAGATTCAGATACGCAGTATTTT. Protein sequence: CASSIGGRVDSDTQYF. Together with reference TRBV19 and TRBJ2-3, the CDR3 gives the full variable domain: DGGITQSPKYLFRKEGQNVTLSCEQNLNHDAMYWYRQDPGQGLRLIYYSQIVNDFQKGDIAEGYSVSREKKESFPLTVTSAQKNPTAFYLCASSIGGRVDSDTQYFGPGTRLTVL.